A single sample is the source of the 24 T cell receptor beta chains below, sequenced in a study of T cell responses to AZD1222 COVID-19 vaccine. The repertoire was sequenced with immunoSEQ multiplex PCR; TCRdb's copy has only in-frame clones and lacks some. Here the sample spans fewer than 150,000 clones, about 92% being singletons. This specimen consisted of peripheral blood, obtained 28 days after the second AZD1222 dose. These receptors originate from an adult who received the AZD1222 COVID-19 vaccine.

V is TRBV3-1 (or the pseudogene TRBV3-2) and J is TRBJ1-5, with D unresolved. This CDR3 contains 15 residues. Germline V gives CDR1 LGHDT, CDR2 YNNKEL (reference sequence). V lost 1 base and J 6 bases, leaving 13 bases between the germline ends. The CDR3 DNA follows: TGTGCCAGCAGCCAAGGTGGCCCGGGCGGTCAGCCCCAGCATTTT. Translating it yields CASSQGGPGGQPQHF.

The DNA for the CDR3 is TGTGCCAGCAGCTTACGGCTAGCGAACACCGGGGAGCTGTTTTTT. Protein: CASSLRLANTGELFF. The V call is TRBV7-8, the J call TRBJ2-2; D not certain. The CDR3 is 15 amino acids. Trimming shortened V by 2 bases and J by 0 bases, and 7 bases separated the two germline ends. Germline lookup yields CDR1 SGHVS and CDR2 FQNEAQ. Based on the CDR3 plus reference TRBV7-8 and TRBJ2-2, the full variable domain is GAGVSQSPRYKVAKRGQDVALRCDPISGHVSLFWYQQALGQGPEFLTYFQNEAQLDKSGLPSDRFFAERPEGSVSTLKIQRTQQEDSAVYLCASSLRLANTGELFFGEGSRLTVL.

The V and J genes are TRBV7-6 and TRBJ2-7; D not resolved. In germline, CDR1 is SGHVS, CDR2 FNYEAQ. The CDR3 consists of 14 residues. The V gene lost 1 base and the J gene lost 3 bases, with 10 bases spanning the gap. CDR3 region: CASSLEAENYEQYF. In nucleotides, the CDR3 is TGTGCCAGCAGCTTAGAGGCAGAGAACTACGAGCAGTACTTC.

The chain combines TRBV19 with TRBJ1-5; D gene uncertain. The germline V and J ends were trimmed by 0 bases and 4 bases, with 10 bases remaining between them. Germline V gene lookup returns CDR1 LNHDA and CDR2 SQIVND (reference sequence). This CDR3 is built from 15 residues. As DNA, the CDR3 is TGTGCCAGTAGTATAGATCGTTGGGGAAATCAGCCCCAGCATTTT. Protein sequence: CASSIDRWGNQPQHF.

The rearrangement uses TRBV11-2 and TRBJ1-1; no definite D call. There are 16 residues in the CDR3. The germline CDR1 and CDR2 sequences are SGHAT and FQNNGV. With 6 bases removed from V and 0 bases from J, the gap between germline ends came to 17 bases. The CDR3, as DNA: TGTGCCAGCAGGTTGGGAGTTTGGGGTCTGAACACTGAAGCTTTCTTT. Translation gives CASRLGVWGLNTEAFF. Full variable domain (rest looked up from reference TRBV11-2 and TRBJ1-1): EAGVAQSPRYKIIEKRQSVAFWCNPISGHATLYWYQQILGQGPKLLIQFQNNGVVDDSQLPKDRFSAERLKGVDSTLKIQPAKLEDSAVYLCASRLGVWGLNTEAFFGQGTRLTVV.

The gene calls are TRBV18 and TRBJ2-7; no clear D gene. Trimming took 3 bases from V and 0 from J, leaving 12 bases between them. Germline V gene lookup returns CDR1 KGHSH and CDR2 LQKENI. The CDR3 has 15 amino acids. DNA for the CDR3: TGTGCCAGCTCACCCCGACTCCCCCGCTCCTACGAGCAGTACTTC. Its translation is CASSPRLPRSYEQYF.

The rearrangement joins TRBV5-6 to TRBJ1-3; a weak D match, TRBD1 (6 bases). The CDR3 length is 16 residues. Per germline, CDR1 SGHDT and CDR2 YYEEEE. Deletions cut 0 bases from V and 0 bases from J, with 10 bases between. The CDR3 DNA reads TGTGCCAGCAGCTTGGCCGGACAGAGCTCTGGAAACACCATATATTTT. Protein sequence: CASSLAGQSSGNTIYF.

The chain carries TRBV27 and TRBJ1-2; D is unclear. CDR3 length equals 13 residues. The V gene's germline CDR1 is MNHEY and CDR2 SMNVEV (reference sequence). The V end lost 0 bases, the J end lost 6 bases, and 8 bases lay between the germline ends. The CDR3 nucleotides are TGTGCCAGCAGTTTATCAGGGTCCCATGGCTACACCTTC. It yields the protein CASSLSGSHGYTF.

This clone was observed a handful of times. The rearrangement joins TRBV29-1 to TRBJ2-5; D is uncertain. V was pared by 4 bases and J by 3 bases, with 12 bases between. Germline assignment: CDR1 SQVTM and CDR2 ANQGSEA. The CDR3 runs 13 residues. The CDR3 reads CSVVEELKETQYF. CDR3 bases: TGCAGCGTTGTTGAGGAACTAAAAGAGACCCAGTACTTC.

The chain employs TRBV19 and TRBJ1-1; 7 positions agree with TRBD1. Per germline, CDR1 LNHDA and CDR2 SQIVND (reference sequence). The V and J ends lost 7 bases and 0 bases, in that order; junction bases with no gene match: 8. The CDR3 is made up of 15 amino acids. The CDR3 DNA reads TGTGCCAGTACCGCGGGACAGCACTTGAACACTGAAGCTTTCTTT. Its translation is CASTAGQHLNTEAFF.

About this clone itself: This sample also contains other DNA sequences that code for the same CDR3. The V call is TRBV5-1, the J call TRBJ1-5; TRBD1 might be the D (5 bases). This CDR3 has 14 amino acids. V lost 4 bases, J lost 4 bases, and 12 bases lay in between. Germline V gene sequence: CDR1 SGHRS, CDR2 YFSETQ. CDR3 nucleotide sequence: TGCGCCAGCAGCCTTGGGGGGTCAAATCAGCCCCAGCATTTT. It is translated as CASSLGGSNQPQHF.

The genes are TRBV7-2 and TRBJ1-5; D is undetermined. Germline assignment: CDR1 SGHTA and CDR2 FQGNSA. The CDR3 covers 13 residues. The V gene lost 6 bases and the J gene lost 6 bases, with 12 bases spanning the gap. CDR3 nucleotide sequence: TGTGCCAGCAGTCGAGAGGGAATTCAGCCCCAGCATTTT. Protein product: CASSREGIQPQHF. The complete variable domain, with remaining parts taken from reference TRBV7-2 and TRBJ1-5, reads GAGVSQSPSNKVTEKGKDVELRCDPISGHTALYWYRQSLGQGLEFLIYFQGNSAPDKSGLPSDRFSAERTGGSVSTLTIQRTQQEDSAVYLCASSREGIQPQHFGDGTRLSIL.

The count of this clone is one. The chain recombines TRBV9 with TRBJ2-2; 8 bases are a match to TRBD1. With 4 bases clipped from V and 4 bases from J, the junction kept 9 bases outside the gene matches. Germline assignment: CDR1 SGDLS and CDR2 YYNGEE. The CDR3 contains 16 residues. The CDR3 coding sequence is TGTGCCAGCAGCCTCTTACAGGGGGGTCCCACCGGGGAGCTGTTTTTT. Translation gives CASSLLQGGPTGELFF.

The CDR3: CAMARGTKETQYF. Here the CDR3 DNA reads TGTGCCATGGCTCGGGGGACCAAAGAGACCCAGTACTTC. The chain links TRBV10-3 to TRBJ2-5, with D possibly being TRBD2 (6 bases). V was trimmed by 9 bases and J by 3 bases, leaving 14 bases between them. The V gene's germline CDR1 is ENHRY and CDR2 SYGVKD. The length of the CDR3 is 13 residues.

This clone was detected only a few times. The genes are TRBV2 and TRBJ2-7, with 7 bases aligning to TRBD2. The CDR3 runs to 12 residues. Per germline, CDR1 SNHLY and CDR2 FYNNEI. J gave up 6 bases and V 3 bases, and 2 bases lay outside the gene matches. In DNA, the CDR3 is TGTGCCAGCAGTGAGGGAGGGGCCGAGCAGTACTTC. The encoded protein is CASSEGGAEQYF.

The chain carries TRBV7-6 and TRBJ2-1, with D perhaps matching TRBD1 (6 bases). V gave up 6 bases and J gave up 1 base, with 13 bases separating them. Germline values: CDR1 SGHVS, CDR2 FNYEAQ. CDR3 length: 15 amino acids. As DNA, the CDR3 is TGTGCCAGCAGGCTGTACAGGGAATCCTACAATGAGCAGTTCTTC. It encodes CASRLYRESYNEQFF.

This sequence joins TRBV29-1 and TRBJ1-4, with TRBD1 identical over 8 bases. Losses at the gene ends were 4 bases for V and 7 bases for J; bases not matched to a gene: 5. Germline CDR1 is SQVTM and CDR2 is ANQGSEA. The CDR3 consists of 13 residues. As DNA, the CDR3 is TGCAGCGTTGCTCAGGGGGCGAGTGAAAAACTGTTTTTT. This codes for CSVAQGASEKLFF.

This chain links TRBV6-1 with TRBJ2-5, with 7 bases identical to TRBD1. The V gene's germline CDR1 is MNHNS and CDR2 SASEGT. V lost 1 base, J lost 5 bases, and 10 bases stayed unmatched. The CDR3 covers 16 residues. The CDR3 region is CASSEDATGWRETQYF. CDR3 sequence (DNA): TGTGCCAGCAGTGAAGATGCGACAGGGTGGAGGGAGACCCAGTACTTC.

This clone is a singleton in its sample. The rearrangement links TRBV6-4 to TRBJ1-5; no clear D. CDR1 and CDR2 from the germline V gene are MRHNA and SNTAGT. This CDR3 spans 14 amino acids. V was trimmed by 3 bases and J by 0 bases, leaving 6 bases between them. The DNA of the CDR3 is TGTGCCAGCAGTGAATCTGCTAGCAATCAGCCCCAGCATTTT. Protein sequence: CASSESASNQPQHF.

This CDR3 reads CASSRTISISDTQYF. The CDR3 DNA is TGTGCCAGCAGTCGGACCATTTCAATTTCAGATACGCAGTATTTT. The chain links TRBV6-5 to TRBJ2-3, with D unclear. V was cut by 5 bases and J by 4 bases, with 16 bases left in between. The CDR3 has 15 amino acids. Per germline, CDR1 MNHEY and CDR2 SVGAGI.

As for this clone: An end of the junction does not agree with germline; a read error may underlie this. The chain recombines TRBV19 with TRBJ1-5; TRBD1 is a possible D gene (6 bases). CDR3 length: 15 residues. Germline assignment: CDR1 LNHDA and CDR2 SQIVND (reference sequence). Written as DNA, the CDR3 is TGTGCCAGCAGTATTGGCAGGGGCGGGAATCAGCCCCAGCATTTT. This gives the protein CASSIGRGGNQPQHF.

The V call is TRBV6-2 or TRBV6-3, the J call TRBJ1-1; 8 positions agree with TRBD1. V lost 5 bases, J lost 8 bases, and 4 bases stayed unmatched. Germline CDR1 and CDR2: MNHEY and SVGEGT. The CDR3 has 12 amino acids. In DNA, the CDR3 is TGTGCCAGCAGTCTACAGGGGGAGGAAGCTTTCTTT. Encoded protein: CASSLQGEEAFF.

The V call is TRBV11-3, the J call TRBJ2-1, with TRBD2 matching over 8 bases. In germline, CDR1 is SGHNT, CDR2 YENEEA. The CDR3 has 14 residues. After removal of 5 bases from V and 5 bases from J, the junction contained 5 bases not matched to a gene. The CDR3 sequence is CASSLRGGDNEQFF. CDR3 DNA sequence: TGTGCCAGCAGCCTCCGGGGGGGGGACAATGAGCAGTTCTTC.

The V and J genes are TRBV7-8 and TRBJ2-1, with 11 bases matching TRBD2. The CDR3 is 16 residues long. Losses at the gene ends were 2 bases for V and 4 bases for J; bases not matched to a gene: 4. The germline V gene encodes CDR1 SGHVS and CDR2 FQNEAQ. CDR3 in DNA: TGTGCCAGCAGCTTACTAGCGGGGGGCTTATACAATGAGCAGTTCTTC. Amino acid sequence: CASSLLAGGLYNEQFF. Combining the CDR3 with reference TRBV7-8 and TRBJ2-1 gives the whole variable domain GAGVSQSPRYKVAKRGQDVALRCDPISGHVSLFWYQQALGQGPEFLTYFQNEAQLDKSGLPSDRFFAERPEGSVSTLKIQRTQQEDSAVYLCASSLLAGGLYNEQFFGPGTRLTVL.